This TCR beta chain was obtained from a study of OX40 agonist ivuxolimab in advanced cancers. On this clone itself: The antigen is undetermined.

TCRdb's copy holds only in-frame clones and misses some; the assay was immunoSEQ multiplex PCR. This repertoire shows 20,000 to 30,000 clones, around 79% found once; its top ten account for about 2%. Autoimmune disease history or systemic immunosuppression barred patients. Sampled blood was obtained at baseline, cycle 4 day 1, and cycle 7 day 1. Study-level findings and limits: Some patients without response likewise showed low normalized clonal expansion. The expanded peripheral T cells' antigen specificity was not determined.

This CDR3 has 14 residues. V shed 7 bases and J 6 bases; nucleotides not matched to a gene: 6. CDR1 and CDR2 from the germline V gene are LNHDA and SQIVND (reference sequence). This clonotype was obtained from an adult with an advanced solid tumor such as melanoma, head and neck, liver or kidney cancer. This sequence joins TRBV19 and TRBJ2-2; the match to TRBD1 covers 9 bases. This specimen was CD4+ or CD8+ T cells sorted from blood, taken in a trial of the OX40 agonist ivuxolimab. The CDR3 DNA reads TGTGCCAGTAAACGGGACAGGGCGGCCGGGGAGCTGTTTTTT. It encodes CASKRDRAAGELFF.